The clone carrying this T cell receptor beta chain was found many times. Its specificity is not known. These data come from a study of neurological immune-mediated disorders. The CDR3 sequence is 15 residues long. V lost 0 bases, J lost 8 bases, and 4 bases stayed unmatched. The V gene's germline CDR1 is SEHNR and CDR2 FQNEAQ (reference sequence). The team produced cDNA through 5'RACE using 10-nucleotide random UMIs. MiXCR, run by TCRdb on the 5' RACE reads, gives a single entry per CDR3 protein. Of about 60,000 distinct CDR3 sequences in the sample, about 4% were seen once. Study-wide points: The absence of any CDR3 amino acid sequence shared by expanded clones across subjects suggests that repertoires were private in all groups.

Source material: PBMCs. The sequence came from a woman aged 45-60 years with multiple sclerosis. The chain uses TRBV7-9 and TRBJ1-4, with TRBD1 matching 9 bases. CDR3 nucleotide sequence: TGTGCCAGCAGCTTAGCGGTGACAGGGGGAGAAAAACTGTTTTTT. Amino acids: CASSLAVTGGEKLFF.